This T cell receptor beta chain is drawn from a study of control samples from healthy donors and cancer patients. Profiled with immunoSEQ multiplex PCR; TCRdb holds only in-frame clones, not every one. Found here are some 130,000 clones, 85% to 95% of them singletons; the top ten hold 1.7%. The receptor was isolated from a man aged 45-60 years with head and neck cancer. The specimen sequenced was PBMCs.

The CDR3 DNA sequence: TGTGCCACCAGCAGTGTACCGCGGCGCAGCGGGGACGACGAGCAGTACTTC. Translation gives CATSSVPRRSGDDEQYF. The genes are TRBV15 and TRBJ2-7; 7 positions agree with TRBD2. Germline V CDR1 and CDR2: LNHNV, YYDKDF (reference sequence). Germline trimming cut 3 bases from V and 5 bases from J; bases unmatched to any gene: 16. CDR3 length: 17 amino acids.